This T cell receptor (beta chain) comes out of a study of T-cell memory formation after mild COVID-19. Using its own MiXCR run on the 5' RACE reads, TCRdb lists one record per CDR3 protein. The repertoire includes about 600,000 distinct CDR3 sequences, about 22% of them detected once, and 7.5% to 9.5% sits in the top ten. Notes on the study in general: Contracting clones from day 15 to 85 had balanced CD4/CD8; later expanders favoured CD4+.

This CDR3 is built from 11 residues. Trimming left V 11 bases short and J 5 bases short, with 11 bases between. This clonotype was counted only a few times. Its cognate antigen is unknown. Sequences were obtained from PBMCs or a T cell subset sorted from them (not recorded which). The clonotype originates from an adult woman who had mild COVID-19 (a few samples of this study predate the infection). Cell type and time point are not known. This chain uses TRBV12-3 or TRBV12-4 with TRBJ2-3; D unresolved. The chain's CDR3 is CACGLRDTQYF. CDR3 nucleotide sequence: TGTGCCTGTGGGCTAAGAGATACGCAGTATTTT.